Listed below are T cell receptor beta chains from one sample, sequenced in a study of blood T cell repertoires in COVID-19. The assay was immunoSEQ multiplex PCR, and TCRdb's table has in-frame clones only and misses some. The sample records approximately 160,000 clones, less than 90% being singletons. What was sequenced was PBMCs or T cells enriched from blood (not recorded which). The receptors derive from a woman in her 50s who had recovered from COVID-19. The CDR3 runs from the conserved cysteine through the conserved F or W. A D gene is named only where the DNA matches it firmly. Not all rows give a size; the values are once, few, many and, for expanded clones, a class.

D gene: .
V gene: TRBV7-9
J gene: TRBJ2-5
clone size: .
CDR3 protein: CASSLGRTRNFGETQYF
CDR3 DNA: TGTGCCAGCAGCTTAGGCCGAACTAGAAACTTTGGAGAGACCCAGTACTTC

D gene: .
V gene: TRBV6-5
J gene: TRBJ1-3
clone size: .
CDR3 protein: CASSSARGPGNTIYF
CDR3 DNA: TGTGCCAGCAGTTCCGCCAGGGGCCCTGGAAACACCATATATTTT

D gene: TRBD1
V gene: TRBV28
J gene: TRBJ1-2
clone size: .
CDR3 protein: CASLRTGTGAYGYTF
CDR3 DNA: TGTGCCAGCCTTAGGACCGGGACAGGCGCCTATGGCTACACCTTC

D gene: .
V gene: TRBV28
J gene: TRBJ1-3
clone size: .
CDR3 protein: CASSTGNRVGNTIYF
CDR3 DNA: TGTGCCAGCAGTACCGGGAACAGGGTCGGAAACACCATATATTTT

D gene: .
V gene: TRBV19
J gene: TRBJ2-2
clone size: .
CDR3 protein: CASSIRSTGRSGELFF
CDR3 DNA: TGTGCCAGTAGTATTAGGTCGACAGGCCGCTCCGGGGAGCTGTTTTTT

D gene: TRBD1
V gene: TRBV5-4
J gene: TRBJ2-5
clone size: .
CDR3 protein: CASSLAATGQETQYF
CDR3 DNA: TGTGCCAGCAGCTTGGCCGCGACAGGGCAAGAGACCCAGTACTTC

D gene: .
V gene: TRBV6-5
J gene: TRBJ1-1
clone size: few
CDR3 protein: CASSYSNTANNEAFF
CDR3 DNA: TGTGCCAGCAGTTACTCGAATACAGCCAACAACGAAGCTTTCTTT

D gene: .
V gene: TRBV7-2
J gene: TRBJ2-4
clone size: .
CDR3 protein: CASSLVFTESKNIQYF
CDR3 DNA: TGTGCCAGCAGCTTAGTATTTACCGAGTCGAAAAACATTCAGTACTTC

D gene: .
V gene: TRBV3-1/TRBV3-2
J gene: TRBJ1-1
clone size: .
CDR3 protein: CASSQPLRGVGTEAFF
CDR3 DNA: TGTGCCAGCAGCCAACCCCTCAGGGGTGTCGGCACTGAAGCTTTCTTT

D gene: .
V gene: TRBV19
J gene: TRBJ1-1
clone size: once
CDR3 protein: CAARDGGFPPNTEAFF
CDR3 DNA: TGTGCCGCGAGAGACGGGGGTTTTCCTCCCAACACTGAAGCTTTCTTT

D gene: .
V gene: TRBV18
J gene: TRBJ2-6
clone size: .
CDR3 protein: CASSIDWVSGANVLTF
CDR3 DNA: TGTGCCAGCTCAATCGACTGGGTCTCTGGGGCCAACGTCCTGACTTTC

D gene: .
V gene: TRBV7-3
J gene: TRBJ2-3
clone size: .
CDR3 protein: CASSLTAGAADTQYF
CDR3 DNA: TGTGCCAGCAGCTTAACAGCAGGGGCGGCAGATACGCAGTATTTT

D gene: .
V gene: TRBV12-3/TRBV12-4
J gene: TRBJ2-5
clone size: once
CDR3 protein: CASSLGGKETQYF
CDR3 DNA: TGTGCCAGCAGTTTAGGAGGAAAAGAGACCCAGTACTTC

D gene: TRBD1
V gene: TRBV5-1
J gene: TRBJ2-7
clone size: .
CDR3 protein: CASSLTAGGGYEQYF
CDR3 DNA: TGCGCCAGCAGCTTGACGGCAGGGGGCGGCTACGAGCAGTACTTC

D gene: .
V gene: TRBV28
J gene: TRBJ1-5
clone size: .
CDR3 protein: CASRTEAFQPQHF
CDR3 DNA: TGTGCCAGCCGGACAGAGGCTTTTCAGCCCCAGCATTTT

D gene: TRBD1
V gene: TRBV5-1
J gene: TRBJ1-1
clone size: .
CDR3 protein: CASSLQGGNTEAFF
CDR3 DNA: TGCGCCAGCAGCTTGCAGGGGGGCAACACTGAAGCTTTCTTT

D gene: TRBD1
V gene: TRBV2
J gene: TRBJ2-5
clone size: few
CDR3 protein: CARTQGTGETQYF
CDR3 DNA: TGTGCCAGGACACAGGGGACGGGAGAGACCCAGTACTTC

D gene: TRBD1
V gene: TRBV11-2
J gene: TRBJ1-1
clone size: .
CDR3 protein: CASTPGQVASEAFF
CDR3 DNA: TGTGCCAGCACCCCGGGACAGGTGGCTTCTGAAGCTTTCTTT

D gene: .
V gene: TRBV6-5
J gene: TRBJ1-2
clone size: once
CDR3 protein: CASRTGLNYGYTF
CDR3 DNA: TGTGCCAGTCGTACAGGACTAAACTATGGCTACACCTTC

D gene: .
V gene: TRBV28
J gene: TRBJ1-5
clone size: few
CDR3 protein: CASGLLRDSSRQPQHF
CDR3 DNA: TGTGCCAGCGGACTCCTGAGGGACTCTTCGAGACAGCCCCAGCATTTT

D gene: .
V gene: TRBV2
J gene: TRBJ1-2
clone size: few
CDR3 protein: CASSEIGAWGYTF
CDR3 DNA: TGTGCCAGCAGTGAAATAGGGGCTTGGGGCTACACCTTC

D gene: .
V gene: TRBV10-2
J gene: TRBJ1-5
clone size: .
CDR3 protein: CASSEPGNQPQHF
CDR3 DNA: TGCGCCAGCAGTGAGCCGGGCAATCAGCCCCAGCATTTT

D gene: .
V gene: TRBV25-1
J gene: TRBJ1-3
clone size: .
CDR3 protein: CASSEGLRNTIYF
CDR3 DNA: TGTGCCAGCAGTGAGGGACTGAGGAACACCATATATTTT

D gene: TRBD1
V gene: TRBV5-1
J gene: TRBJ2-1
clone size: .
CDR3 protein: CASSFETGGLNEQFF
CDR3 DNA: TGCGCCAGCAGCTTCGAGACAGGGGGATTAAATGAGCAGTTCTTC

D gene: TRBD1
V gene: TRBV11-3
J gene: TRBJ2-7
clone size: .
CDR3 protein: CASSFDRDYEQYF
CDR3 DNA: TGTGCCAGCAGCTTCGACAGGGACTACGAGCAGTACTTC

D gene: TRBD1
V gene: TRBV5-8
J gene: TRBJ1-2
clone size: .
CDR3 protein: CASSSYRGGYTF
CDR3 DNA: TGTGCCAGCAGCTCTTACAGGGGTGGCTACACCTTC

D gene: .
V gene: TRBV3-1/TRBV3-2
J gene: TRBJ1-2
clone size: .
CDR3 protein: CASSQGPPGGYTF
CDR3 DNA: TGTGCCAGCAGCCAAGGTCCCCCTGGCGGCTACACCTTC

D gene: .
V gene: TRBV7-2
J gene: TRBJ2-1
clone size: .
CDR3 protein: CASSLAWGHEQFF
CDR3 DNA: TGTGCCAGCAGCTTAGCTTGGGGGCATGAGCAGTTCTTC

D gene: .
V gene: TRBV9
J gene: TRBJ2-5
clone size: once
CDR3 protein: CASSVDVSQETQYF
CDR3 DNA: TGTGCCAGCAGCGTAGACGTCAGCCAAGAGACCCAGTACTTC

D gene: .
V gene: TRBV7-2
J gene: TRBJ1-3
clone size: .
CDR3 protein: CASSLVAQGRGNTIYF
CDR3 DNA: TGTGCCAGCAGCTTAGTTGCGCAGGGAAGGGGAAACACCATATATTTT

D gene: TRBD1
V gene: TRBV6-5
J gene: TRBJ2-7
clone size: once
CDR3 protein: CASSYRGQAYEQYF
CDR3 DNA: TGTGCCAGCAGTTACCGAGGACAGGCCTACGAGCAGTACTTC

D gene: TRBD1
V gene: TRBV5-6
J gene: TRBJ1-1
clone size: .
CDR3 protein: CASSLVGTGNTEAFF
CDR3 DNA: TGTGCCAGCAGCTTGGTTGGGACAGGGAACACTGAAGCTTTCTTT

D gene: TRBD1
V gene: TRBV5-1
J gene: TRBJ2-4
clone size: .
CDR3 protein: CASSSDRGKNIQYF
CDR3 DNA: TGCGCCAGCAGCTCGGACAGGGGTAAAAACATTCAGTACTTC

D gene: TRBD2
V gene: TRBV5-1
J gene: TRBJ2-7
clone size: once
CDR3 protein: CASSLELTAGGEQYF
CDR3 DNA: TGCGCCAGCAGCTTGGAGCTAACGGCGGGGGGCGAGCAGTACTTC

D gene: TRBD1
V gene: TRBV11-3
J gene: TRBJ1-6
clone size: once
CDR3 protein: CASSHRGGNSPLHF
CDR3 DNA: TGTGCCAGCAGCCACAGGGGGGGGAATTCACCCCTCCACTTT

D gene: .
V gene: TRBV4-2
J gene: TRBJ2-1
clone size: .
CDR3 protein: CASSQDGTHYNEQFF
CDR3 DNA: TGTGCCAGCAGCCAAGACGGGACTCACTACAATGAGCAGTTCTTC

D gene: TRBD1
V gene: TRBV6-1
J gene: TRBJ1-2
clone size: .
CDR3 protein: CASSEATQGARGYTF
CDR3 DNA: TGTGCCAGCAGTGAGGCAACACAGGGGGCGCGGGGCTACACCTTC

D gene: TRBD2
V gene: TRBV3-1/TRBV3-2
J gene: TRBJ2-7
clone size: .
CDR3 protein: CASSNGLAAREQYF
CDR3 DNA: TGTGCCAGCAGCAACGGACTAGCGGCTCGAGAGCAGTACTTC

D gene: TRBD2
V gene: TRBV28
J gene: TRBJ2-7
clone size: .
CDR3 protein: CASRVTSGTYEQYF
CDR3 DNA: TGTGCCAGCAGGGTGACTAGCGGAACCTACGAGCAGTACTTC

D gene: TRBD1
V gene: TRBV6-5
J gene: TRBJ2-7
clone size: once
CDR3 protein: CASSYSNRGGEQYF
CDR3 DNA: TGTGCCAGCAGTTACTCCAACAGGGGCGGCGAGCAGTACTTC

D gene: .
V gene: TRBV28
J gene: TRBJ1-4
clone size: few
CDR3 protein: CASSLSGALEKLFF
CDR3 DNA: TGTGCCAGCAGTTTAAGCGGGGCCTTAGAAAAACTGTTTTTT

D gene: .
V gene: TRBV5-1
J gene: TRBJ2-7
clone size: .
CDR3 protein: CASSARVAPIQYEQYF
CDR3 DNA: TGCGCCAGCAGCGCCCGGGTTGCGCCAATCCAATACGAGCAGTACTTC

D gene: .
V gene: TRBV19
J gene: TRBJ2-6
clone size: .
CDR3 protein: CAGGTELDPGANVLTF
CDR3 DNA: TGTGCCGGGGGGACGGAACTAGATCCTGGGGCCAACGTCCTGACTTTC

D gene: TRBD1
V gene: TRBV28
J gene: TRBJ2-7
clone size: .
CDR3 protein: CASTVGTVAYEQYF
CDR3 DNA: TGTGCCAGCACCGTGGGGACAGTGGCCTACGAGCAGTACTTC

D gene: TRBD1
V gene: TRBV24-1
J gene: TRBJ2-1
clone size: .
CDR3 protein: CATSDPGQEFYEQFF
CDR3 DNA: TGTGCCACCAGTGATCCGGGACAGGAATTCTATGAGCAGTTCTTC

D gene: .
V gene: TRBV7-9
J gene: TRBJ1-1
clone size: once
CDR3 protein: CASSSDTEAFF
CDR3 DNA: TGTGCCAGCAGCTCGGACACTGAAGCTTTCTTT

D gene: .
V gene: TRBV3-1/TRBV3-2
J gene: TRBJ2-7
clone size: once
CDR3 protein: CASSHRGYEQYF
CDR3 DNA: TGTGCCAGCAGCCACAGGGGCTACGAGCAGTACTTC

D gene: .
V gene: TRBV4-3
J gene: TRBJ2-7
clone size: .
CDR3 protein: CASSQEYKHYEQYF
CDR3 DNA: TGCGCCAGCAGCCAAGAATACAAACACTACGAGCAGTACTTC

D gene: .
V gene: TRBV28
J gene: TRBJ2-3
clone size: .
CDR3 protein: CASSSGTSFGDTQYF
CDR3 DNA: TGTGCCAGCAGTTCCGGGACAAGTTTCGGCGATACGCAGTATTTT

D gene: .
V gene: TRBV19
J gene: TRBJ2-3
clone size: once
CDR3 protein: CASAEVSDTQYF
CDR3 DNA: TGTGCCAGTGCAGAGGTTTCAGATACGCAGTATTTT

D gene: .
V gene: TRBV15
J gene: TRBJ2-5
clone size: .
CDR3 protein: CAISTGGHQETQYF
CDR3 DNA: TGTGCCATCTCCACTGGAGGGCATCAAGAGACCCAGTACTTC